A selection of T cell receptor beta chains follows, all from one sample in a study of blood T cell repertoires in COVID-19. The protocol was immunoSEQ multiplex PCR, while the TCRdb copy is restricted to in-frame clones and leaves out a portion. This table has under 45,000 clones, approximately 90% appearing once. The sample taken for sequencing was peripheral blood. The receptors were sampled from a man aged 60 to 75 with active COVID-19. The CDR3 runs from the conserved cysteine through the conserved F or W. The D gene is left open where the match is weak. Size values are once, few and many counts, or a class for expanded clones, and some rows have none.

clone size,V gene,D gene,J gene,CDR3 protein,CDR3 DNA
NA,TRBV7-9,TRBD1,TRBJ2-4,CASRPRQGPNIQYF,TGTGCCAGCAGACCCCGACAGGGTCCAAACATTCAGTACTTC
few,TRBV6-1,TRBD1,TRBJ2-2,CASSEGQGPGELFF,TGTGCCAGCAGTGAGGGACAGGGGCCCGGGGAGCTGTTTTTT
few,TRBV7-3,NA,TRBJ2-5,CASSLDGAATQYF,TGTGCCAGCAGCCTCGACGGAGCAGCGACCCAGTACTTC
once,TRBV5-1,NA,TRBJ2-7,CASSLDRVVSYEQYF,TGCGCCAGCAGCTTGGACAGGGTAGTCTCCTACGAGCAGTACTTC
NA,TRBV19,NA,TRBJ2-1,CASSIGGGQLRSNEQFF,TGTGCCAGTAGTATCGGGGGAGGACAACTAAGGAGCAATGAGCAGTTCTTC
NA,TRBV4-1,TRBD2,TRBJ2-3,CASSQGERRGRWDTQYF,TGCGCCAGCAGCCAAGGGGAGAGGCGCGGGAGATGGGATACGCAGTATTTT
NA,TRBV3-1/TRBV3-2,NA,TRBJ2-7,CASSQVHSSYEQYF,TGTGCCAGCAGCCAAGTGCACAGTTCCTACGAGCAGTACTTC
NA,TRBV9,NA,TRBJ1-1,CASSVTSAEVAFF,TGTGCCAGCAGCGTAACGTCAGCTGAGGTAGCTTTCTTT
NA,TRBV6-5,NA,TRBJ2-7,CASGRGYEQYF,TGTGCCAGCGGGAGAGGCTACGAGCAGTACTTC
NA,TRBV6-2/TRBV6-3,NA,TRBJ2-3,CASTPQGGTDTQYF,TGTGCCAGCACCCCACAGGGAGGGACGGATACGCAGTATTTT
NA,TRBV12-3/TRBV12-4,NA,TRBJ2-7,CASSLGHRYEQYF,TGTGCCAGCAGTTTGGGACACCGTTACGAGCAGTACTTC
NA,TRBV11-2,TRBD2,TRBJ2-5,CASSLTSGSAETQYF,TGTGCCAGCAGCCTGACTAGCGGGAGTGCTGAGACCCAGTACTTC
NA,TRBV24-1,TRBD2,TRBJ2-1,CATSDPGTSAHNEQFF,TGTGCCACCAGTGACCCCGGGACTAGCGCACACAATGAGCAGTTCTTC
NA,TRBV12-3/TRBV12-4,NA,TRBJ2-1,CASSREYNEQFF,TGTGCCAGCAGTCGGGAATACAATGAGCAGTTCTTC
NA,TRBV5-4,TRBD2,TRBJ2-2,CASSLSGTSGRVGTGELFF,TGTGCCAGCAGTTTGTCCGGGACTAGCGGGAGGGTCGGCACCGGGGAGCTGTTTTTT
NA,TRBV7-2,NA,TRBJ2-7,CASSSSSDYSYEQYF,TGTGCCAGCAGCTCATCTTCTGACTACTCCTACGAGCAGTACTTC
NA,TRBV29-1,TRBD1,TRBJ2-1,CSVKAGTGAGNEQFF,TGCAGCGTTAAGGCCGGGACAGGGGCGGGCAATGAGCAGTTCTTC
NA,TRBV4-3,NA,TRBJ2-1,CASSQFSGDEQFF,TGCGCCAGCAGCCAATTTTCAGGGGATGAGCAGTTCTTC
NA,TRBV19,NA,TRBJ1-4,CASRRTGPTNEKLFF,TGTGCCAGTAGACGTACAGGGCCAACTAATGAAAAACTGTTTTTT
NA,TRBV7-8,NA,TRBJ2-7,CASSLARGTHEQYF,TGTGCCAGCAGCTTAGCTCGGGGGACCCACGAGCAGTACTTC
NA,TRBV18,NA,TRBJ2-3,CASSPEMSTDTQYF,TGTGCCAGCTCACCAGAGATGAGCACAGATACGCAGTATTTT
NA,TRBV19,TRBD1,TRBJ2-2,CASRIQGEDTGELFF,TGTGCCAGTAGGATACAGGGGGAGGACACCGGGGAGCTGTTTTTT
NA,TRBV7-2,NA,TRBJ1-1,CASSSKPLNTEAFF,TGTGCCAGCAGCTCTAAACCCCTGAACACTGAAGCTTTCTTT
NA,TRBV5-4,TRBD1,TRBJ1-2,CASSLSTGEYGYTF,TGTGCCAGCAGCTTGTCGACAGGGGAATATGGCTACACCTTC
once,TRBV13,TRBD1,TRBJ2-1,CASSIYRGNNEQFF,TGTGCCAGCAGCATCTACAGGGGGAACAATGAGCAGTTCTTC